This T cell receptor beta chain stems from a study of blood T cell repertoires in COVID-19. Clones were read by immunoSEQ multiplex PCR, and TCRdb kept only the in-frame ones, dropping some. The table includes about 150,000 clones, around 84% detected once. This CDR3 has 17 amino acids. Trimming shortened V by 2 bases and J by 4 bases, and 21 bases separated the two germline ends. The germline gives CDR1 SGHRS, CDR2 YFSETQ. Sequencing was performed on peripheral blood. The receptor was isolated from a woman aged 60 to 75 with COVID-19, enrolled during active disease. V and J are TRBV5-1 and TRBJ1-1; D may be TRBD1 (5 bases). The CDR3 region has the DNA TGCGCCAGCAGCTTATTCCGGTCCAATAGACAGTCCACTGAAGCTTTCTTT. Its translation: CASSLFRSNRQSTEAFF.